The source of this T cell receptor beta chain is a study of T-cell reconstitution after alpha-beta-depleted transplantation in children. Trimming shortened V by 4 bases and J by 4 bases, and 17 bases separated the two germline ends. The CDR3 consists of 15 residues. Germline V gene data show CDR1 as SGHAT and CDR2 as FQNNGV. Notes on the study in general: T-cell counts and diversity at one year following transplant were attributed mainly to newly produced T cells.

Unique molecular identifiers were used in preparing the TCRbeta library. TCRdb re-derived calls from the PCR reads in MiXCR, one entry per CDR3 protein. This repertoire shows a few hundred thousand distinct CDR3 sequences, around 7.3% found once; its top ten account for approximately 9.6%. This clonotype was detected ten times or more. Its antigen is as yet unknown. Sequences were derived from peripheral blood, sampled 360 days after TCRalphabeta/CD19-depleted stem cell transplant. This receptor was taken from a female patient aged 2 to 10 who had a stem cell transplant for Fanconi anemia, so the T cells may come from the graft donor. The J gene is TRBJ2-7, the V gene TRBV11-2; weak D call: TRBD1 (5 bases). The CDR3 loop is CASSSGLAPGYEQYF. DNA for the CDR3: TGTGCCAGCAGCTCAGGGTTAGCTCCAGGGTACGAGCAGTACTTC. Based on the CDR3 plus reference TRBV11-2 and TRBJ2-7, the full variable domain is EAGVAQSPRYKIIEKRQSVAFWCNPISGHATLYWYQQILGQGPKLLIQFQNNGVVDDSQLPKDRFSAERLKGVDSTLKIQPAKLEDSAVYLCASSSGLAPGYEQYFGPGTRLTVT.